The 30 T cell receptor beta chains given below trace back to one sample, sequenced in a study of cytomegalovirus exposure and HLA in healthy donors. Primers included in the PCR were 60 Vbeta and 13 Jbeta primers. Repertoires were generated with immunoSEQ multiplex PCR, while TCRdb's copy carries only in-frame clones and drops some. The sample lists about 170,000 clones; around 74% were seen once. The specimen sequenced was PBMCs. These receptors were taken from a female donor in good health and CMV-seronegative.

The CDR3 reads CASSPGLAGRETQYF. DNA of the CDR3: TGTGCCAGCAGTCCAGGACTAGCGGGAAGAGAGACCCAGTACTTC. V and J are TRBV2 and TRBJ2-5; TRBD2 agrees at 12 bases. This CDR3 spans 15 amino acids. CDR1 SNHLY and CDR2 FYNNEI come from the germline V gene. The V segment lost 5 bases and the J segment 4 bases; nucleotides outside the gene matches: 5.

CDR3 amino acids: CASSVVYGYTF. As DNA, the CDR3 is TGTGCCAGCAGTGTAGTCTATGGCTACACCTTC. The chain couples TRBV2 to TRBJ1-2; D unclear. V lost 4 bases to trimming and J lost 4 bases, with 4 bases between them. CDR1 is SNHLY and CDR2 is FYNNEI in the germline V gene. The CDR3 totals 11 residues.

V gene TRBV28 combines with J gene TRBJ1-5, with 8 bases fitting TRBD1. Germline V gives CDR1 MDHEN, CDR2 SYDVKM. Trimming at V came to 3 bases and at J to 6 bases, leaving 4 bases not matched to a gene. The CDR3 covers 14 residues. This CDR3 reads CASSFPRGRQPQHF. CDR3 DNA: TGTGCCAGCAGTTTCCCCAGGGGGCGTCAGCCCCAGCATTTT. Looking up the rest from reference TRBV28 and TRBJ1-5 gives the full variable domain: DVKVTQSSRYLVKRTGEKVFLECVQDMDHENMFWYRQDPGLGLRLIYFSYDVKMKEKGDIPEGYSVSREKKERFSLILESASTNQTSMYLCASSFPRGRQPQHFGDGTRLSIL.

This chain joins TRBV19 and TRBJ1-2; a weak D match, TRBD1 (5 bases). V was trimmed by 4 bases and J by 10 bases, leaving 13 bases between them. Germline V gives CDR1 LNHDA, CDR2 SQIVND (reference sequence). The CDR3 totals 12 residues. As DNA, the CDR3 is TGTGCCAGTAGTACTTCCAGGGTGGACTACACCTTC. Its translation is CASSTSRVDYTF.

The chain couples TRBV6-5 to TRBJ2-1; possible D gene TRBD2, 5 bases. V shed 2 bases and J shed 4 bases, with 12 bases lying between them. Germline V gene data show CDR1 as MNHEY and CDR2 as SVGAGI. The CDR3 runs 15 residues. The CDR3 protein is CASSYAVALYNEQFF. DNA for the CDR3: TGTGCCAGCAGTTACGCGGTAGCGCTATACAATGAGCAGTTCTTC.

V gene TRBV5-1 combines with J gene TRBJ1-5, with a tentative D call TRBD1 (6 bases). The V gene's germline CDR1 is SGHRS and CDR2 YFSETQ. The CDR3 totals 13 residues. Between the trimmed V and J ends, which lost 3 bases and 5 bases, there was a span of 9 bases. In DNA form, the CDR3 reads TGCGCCAGCAGCTGGGGGCAGGATCAGCCCCAGCATTTT. This encodes CASSWGQDQPQHF.

The gene calls are TRBV23-1 and TRBJ2-1; TRBD2 agrees at 10 bases. TRBV23-1 is marked as an open reading frame, function uncertain. The CDR3 contains 21 residues. The J segment lost 2 bases and the V segment lost 0 bases, leaving 16 bases of the junction unmatched. This CDR3 reads CASSQSSLAGASYPPYNEQFF. In DNA form, the CDR3 reads TGCGCCAGCAGTCAATCGAGTCTAGCGGGAGCTTCTTACCCCCCCTACAATGAGCAGTTCTTC.

The chain uses TRBV7-3 and TRBJ2-2, with TRBD2 matching 8 bases. V lost 5 bases to trimming and J lost 4 bases; unmatched junction nucleotides: 9. CDR3 size: 16 residues. The germline gives CDR1 SGHTA, CDR2 FQGTGA. The CDR3 protein is CASSTRAGVGTGELFF. The CDR3 region has the DNA TGTGCCAGCAGCACTCGAGCGGGAGTGGGCACCGGGGAGCTGTTTTTT.

V and J are TRBV29-1 and TRBJ2-1; 10 positions agree with TRBD2. CDR3 length equals 17 residues. The germline gives CDR1 SQVTM, CDR2 ANQGSEA. V shed 3 bases and J 3 bases; nucleotides not matched to a gene: 11. As DNA, the CDR3 is TGCAGCGTTGATGGGGAAGTTCGGACTAGCGGCTACAATGAGCAGTTCTTC. This sequence encodes CSVDGEVRTSGYNEQFF.

Here the CDR3 reads CAISETSYTSTDTQYF. The CDR3 region has the DNA TGTGCCATCAGTGAGACTAGCTACACCAGCACAGATACGCAGTATTTT. The rearrangement joins TRBV10-3 to TRBJ2-3, with a weak D call TRBD2 (6 bases). Germline-derived CDR1 and CDR2 are ENHRY and SYGVKD. This CDR3 region has 16 residues. V was pared by 2 bases and J by 0 bases, with 12 bases between.

CDR3 loop: CSVVMSESLNTEAFF. CDR3 DNA: TGCAGCGTGGTTATGAGCGAGTCCTTGAACACTGAAGCTTTCTTT. This chain connects TRBV29-1 to TRBJ1-1, with D hard to call. CDR1 and CDR2 (germline): SQVTM, ANQGSEA. V lost 6 bases and J lost 0, with 17 bases in between. This CDR3 has 15 residues.

V is TRBV20-1 and J is TRBJ2-1, with TRBD1 identical over 7 bases. The germline V gene encodes CDR1 DFQATT and CDR2 SNEGSKA (reference sequence). There are 11 residues in the CDR3. J was trimmed by 9 bases and V by 6 bases; bases with no gene match: 5. CDR3 protein: CSAQTGIEQFF. For the CDR3, the DNA is TGCAGTGCGCAGACAGGGATTGAGCAGTTCTTC.

The chain carries TRBV2 and TRBJ2-2; TRBD2 matches at 13 bases. CDR3 length: 15 residues. Germline CDR1 reads SNHLY; CDR2 reads FYNNEI. V was pared by 6 bases and J by 4 bases, with 2 bases of the junction left unmatched. The CDR3 reads CASRRLAGGTGELFF. The CDR3 DNA reads as TGTGCCAGCAGAAGACTAGCGGGAGGCACCGGGGAGCTGTTTTTT.

The chain is built from TRBV27 and TRBJ2-5; TRBD2 matches at 11 bases. V shed 4 bases and J 5 bases; nucleotides not matched to a gene: 9. Germline CDR1 and CDR2: MNHEY and SMNVEV (reference sequence). This CDR3 region has 16 residues. For the CDR3, the DNA is TGTGCCAGCAGTTCCGGTAGCGGGGGGGCCCAGGAGACCCAGTACTTC. Translating it yields CASSSGSGGAQETQYF.

This rearrangement joins TRBV28 to TRBJ2-5; no reliable D call. The J call may be incorrect, as the DNA end agrees better with TRBJ2-7. The germline V gene encodes CDR1 MDHEN and CDR2 SYDVKM. CDR3 length: 12 residues. The CDR3 DNA reads as TGTGCCAGCAGCCTTATAGCCTACGAGCAGTACTTC. Amino acid sequence: CASSLIAYEQYF.

The chain is built from TRBV11-3 and TRBJ2-3, with 8 bases fitting TRBD2. Germline V gives CDR1 SGHNT, CDR2 YENEEA. The length of the CDR3 is 16 residues. V dropped 0 bases and J dropped 6; count of bases not matched to a gene: 8. The CDR3 reads CASSLEVAGGRDTQYF. DNA for the CDR3: TGTGCCAGCAGCTTAGAGGTGGCGGGGGGCCGGGATACGCAGTATTTT. The entire variable domain, with the rest obtained from reference TRBV11-3 and TRBJ2-3, is as follows: EAGVVQSPRYKIIEKKQPVAFWCNPISGHNTLYWYLQNLGQGPELLIRYENEEAVDDSQLPKDRFSAERLKGVDSTLKIQPAELGDSAVYLCASSLEVAGGRDTQYFGPGTRLTVL.

This clone was found a few times. The chain is built from TRBV21-1 and TRBJ2-7; TRBD1, as called in the table, went unchecked against the DNA. TRBV21-1 is classified as a pseudogene. The CDR3 sequence is 16 residues long. The CDR3, as DNA: TGTGCCAGCAGCCTCCCCCGGACAGGAACAATTGACGAGCAGTACTTC. Its translation: CASSLPRTGTIDEQYF.

This clone was detected only a few times. This chain links TRBV7-8 with TRBJ2-7; D might be TRBD1 (6 bases). There are 15 residues in the CDR3. The V end lost 2 bases, the J end lost 3 bases, and 14 bases lay between the germline ends. Germline assignment: CDR1 SGHVS and CDR2 FQNEAQ. The DNA of the CDR3 is TGTGCCAGCAGCTTACCGGCAGGGGTTAACTACGAGCAGTACTTC. This encodes CASSLPAGVNYEQYF. The full variable domain, with the rest looked up from reference TRBV7-8 and TRBJ2-7, is GAGVSQSPRYKVAKRGQDVALRCDPISGHVSLFWYQQALGQGPEFLTYFQNEAQLDKSGLPSDRFFAERPEGSVSTLKIQRTQQEDSAVYLCASSLPAGVNYEQYFGPGTRLTVT.

The rearrangement uses TRBV28 and TRBJ1-4, with 8 positions matching TRBD1. Unmatched junction bases numbered 7, after V lost 6 bases and J lost 4 bases. The CDR3 totals 15 residues. Germline V gene sequence: CDR1 MDHEN, CDR2 SYDVKM. CDR3 in DNA: TGTGCCAGCAGCCGACCGGGACAGGATAATGAAAAACTGTTTTTT. This gives the protein CASSRPGQDNEKLFF.

The chain joins TRBV16 to TRBJ2-1, with D unclear. The V gene lost 3 bases and the J gene lost 9 bases, with 6 bases spanning the gap. The CDR3 contains 11 residues. CDR1 KGHSY and CDR2 FQNENV come from the germline V gene. The DNA of the CDR3 is TGTGCCAGCAGCCAGGCCATTGAGCAGTTCTTC. Its translation: CASSQAIEQFF.

This clone was counted only a few times. The CDR3 DNA reads as TGTGCCAGCAGCGCTATACCGGGACAGGGGGCGAGCGGCTACACCTTC. It specifies CASSAIPGQGASGYTF. J is TRBJ1-2 and V is TRBV6-4; 12 bases line up with TRBD1. CDR3 length: 16 amino acids. The ends lost 6 bases at V and 8 bases at J; junction bases unmatched: 13. Germline lookup yields CDR1 MRHNA and CDR2 SNTAGT.

V usage is TRBV27 and J usage is TRBJ2-1; D gene ambiguous. V lost 6 bases to trimming and J lost 7 bases, with 10 bases between them. The germline gives CDR1 MNHEY, CDR2 SMNVEV (reference sequence). The CDR3 contains 12 residues. For the CDR3, the DNA is TGTGCCAGCAGCCGAACTAAGAATGAGCAGTTCTTC. It yields the protein CASSRTKNEQFF.

This chain joins TRBV2 and TRBJ1-2; D gene uncertain. Germline V gene data show CDR1 as SNHLY and CDR2 as FYNNEI. The CDR3 contains 11 residues. Trimming removed 3 bases from V and 7 bases from J, with 6 bases in between. The CDR3 nucleotides are TGTGCCAGCAGTGATGGCGGTGGCTACACCTTC. Its translation: CASSDGGGYTF. The variable domain in full, with the rest retrieved from reference TRBV2 and TRBJ1-2, is EPEVTQTPSHQVTQMGQEVILRCVPISNHLYFYWYRQILGQKVEFLVSFYNNEISEKSEIFDDQFSVERPDGSNFTLKIRSTKLEDSAMYFCASSDGGGYTFGSGTRLTVV.

The rearrangement links TRBV25-1 to TRBJ2-5, with TRBD1 matching 7 bases. The tail of the sequence fits TRBJ2-7 better, so the J call may be wrong. Germline values: CDR1 MGHDK, CDR2 SYGVNS. The CDR3 length is 16 residues. CDR3 DNA sequence: TGTGCCAGCAGCCCGTATCTCGCCGGGACAGAAGCCGAGCAGTACTTC. It is translated as CASSPYLAGTEAEQYF.

With regard to this clone: One junction end disagrees with the germline gene, perhaps due to a read error. Additional DNA sequences in this sample encode the identical CDR3. The V and J genes are TRBV4-1 and TRBJ1-1; D is ambiguous. The germline CDR1 and CDR2 sequences are MGHRA and YSYEKL. This CDR3 region has 15 residues. CDR3 in amino acids: CASSQDSLEGTEAFF. DNA of the CDR3: TGCGCCAGCAGCCAAGATTCACTAGAAGGCACTGAGGCTTTCTTT.

V and J are TRBV7-3 and TRBJ1-1; tentatively, D is TRBD1 (6 bases). The CDR3 length is 14 residues. Germline values: CDR1 SGHTA, CDR2 FQGTGA. Trimming took 1 base from V and 2 from J, leaving 8 bases between them. This CDR3 reads CASSLIGGNTEAFF. The CDR3 nucleotides read TGTGCCAGCAGCTTAATAGGGGGAAACACTGAAGCTTTCTTT.

The chain recombines TRBV6-1 with TRBJ2-7, with TRBD1 as a possible D gene (6 bases). Looked up from germline, CDR1 is MNHNS and CDR2 is SASEGT. This CDR3 contains 19 residues. Trimming cost V 3 bases and J 0 bases, with 24 bases left between them. DNA of the CDR3: TGTGCCAGCAGTGAGGTCCCAGGGGCTACAATTACGAGCTCCTACGAGCAGTACTTC. It specifies CASSEVPGATITSSYEQYF.

V and J are TRBV27 and TRBJ2-5; TRBD2 matches at 13 bases. This CDR3 region has 15 residues. The trim removed 8 bases at V and 2 bases at J, leaving 5 bases unmatched. The germline V gene has CDR1 MNHEY and CDR2 SMNVEV (reference sequence). In DNA form, the CDR3 reads TGTGCCAGCGGACCGGGACTAGCGGGGCAAGAGACCCAGTACTTC. Its translation: CASGPGLAGQETQYF.

This sequence joins TRBV19 and TRBJ1-2; 7 nucleotides align to TRBD1. CDR1 and CDR2 (germline): LNHDA, SQIVND (reference sequence). V lost 6 bases and J lost 5; bases outside the gene matches: 15. This CDR3 has 16 residues. In DNA, the CDR3 is TGTGCCAGTAGCGGAACTACAGGGGCCCCCGTTTATGGCTACACCTTC. Protein: CASSGTTGAPVYGYTF.

The V call is TRBV9, the J call TRBJ2-1; TRBD2 might be the D (5 bases). V lost 3 bases and J lost 7, with 8 bases in between. Germline CDR1 SGDLS, CDR2 YYNGEE. This CDR3 is built from 12 residues. The CDR3 spells CASSEWENEQFF. The CDR3 bases are TGTGCCAGCAGCGAATGGGAGAATGAGCAGTTCTTC.